This T cell receptor (beta chain) was sequenced in a study of T cells in Graves' hyperthyroidism and ophthalmopathy. Trimming took 4 bases from V and 9 from J; bases not matched to a gene: 7. The CDR3 runs to 15 residues. Germline CDR1 is SGHRS and CDR2 is YFSETQ. This clonotype was recorded many times. Amplification yielded TCR beta CDR3 regions, with RNA transcripts as the source. TCR CDR3 underwent first-round RT-PCR with the HTBI primer set. TCRdb redid the calling of the multiplex PCR reads with MiXCR, one entry per CDR3 protein. In the table there are about 130,000 distinct CDR3 sequences, about 20% of which are singletons.

The TCR was taken from a woman in her forties or fifties with Graves' hyperthyroidism that later progressed to Graves' ophthalmopathy. Sequenced sample: blood. The chain joins TRBV5-1 to TRBJ2-1; 13 bases are a match to TRBD2. CDR3 amino acids: CASSTRTSGSPEQFF. The CDR3 DNA follows: TGCGCCAGCAGCACCAGGACTAGCGGGAGTCCTGAGCAGTTCTTC.